The 25 T cell receptor beta chains in this list originate from one sample, sequenced in a study of blood T cell repertoires in COVID-19. Some clones are missing from TCRdb's copy, which holds only in-frame ones; the method was immunoSEQ multiplex PCR. The sample lists around 200,000 clones; 85% were seen once. The specimen was peripheral blood. These TCRs come from a woman of 80 years or more with acute or convalescent COVID-19.

The chain recombines TRBV19 with TRBJ2-1; TRBD2 matches at 10 bases. Germline lookup yields CDR1 LNHDA and CDR2 SQIVND (reference sequence). CDR3 size: 17 residues. V was pared by 5 bases and J by 0 bases, with 7 bases of the junction left unmatched. CDR3 in amino acids: CASSPGTSASSYNEQFF. The CDR3 bases are TGTGCCAGTAGTCCTGGGACTAGCGCTAGCTCCTACAATGAGCAGTTCTTC.

The chain has TRBV5-1 and TRBJ2-2, with TRBD1 matching over 10 bases. Germline V gene lookup returns CDR1 SGHRS and CDR2 YFSETQ. This CDR3 contains 14 residues. Trimming took 7 bases from V and 4 from J; bases not matched to a gene: 4. The CDR3 region has the DNA TGCGCCAGCCAGGGACAGGGGCTCACCGGGGAGCTGTTTTTT. Residues: CASQGQGLTGELFF.

V and J are TRBV7-2 and TRBJ1-6; unclear D gene. CDR1 SGHTA and CDR2 FQGNSA come from the germline V gene. The CDR3 covers 17 residues. Trimming left V 5 bases short and J 0 bases short, with 14 bases between. The CDR3 region has the DNA TGTGCCAGCAGCAACCGACTCCCGAGCTCCTATAATTCACCCCTCCACTTT. Its protein is CASSNRLPSSYNSPLHF.

The rearrangement joins TRBV11-2 to TRBJ2-4; D is perhaps TRBD1 (9 bases). In germline, CDR1 is SGHAT, CDR2 FQNNGV. The CDR3 totals 15 residues. V shed 5 bases and J shed 6 bases, with 17 bases lying between them. The CDR3 is CASSDSGTGSNIQYF. The CDR3 region has the DNA TGTGCCAGCAGCGATAGCGGGACAGGGTCAAACATTCAGTACTTC. Complete variable domain (other parts from reference TRBV11-2 and TRBJ2-4): EAGVAQSPRYKIIEKRQSVAFWCNPISGHATLYWYQQILGQGPKLLIQFQNNGVVDDSQLPKDRFSAERLKGVDSTLKIQPAKLEDSAVYLCASSDSGTGSNIQYFGAGTRLSVL.

The genes are TRBV28 and TRBJ2-7, with 7 bases fitting TRBD2. With V trimmed by 2 bases and J by 4 bases, 5 bases remained unmatched. Per germline, CDR1 MDHEN and CDR2 SYDVKM. This CDR3 has 14 residues. CDR3 coding DNA: TGTGCCAGCAGTTTAGTGGGAGGGAGTTACGAGCAGTACTTC. Its protein product is CASSLVGGSYEQYF.

This chain links TRBV5-1 with TRBJ1-2; D is unresolved. Deletions cut 5 bases from V and 2 bases from J, with 19 bases between. Germline CDR1 and CDR2: SGHRS and YFSETQ. This CDR3 contains 16 residues. CDR3 DNA: TGCGCCAGCAGAAGCGGCAGCGACCTAGGGAACTATGGCTACACCTTC. It is translated as CASRSGSDLGNYGYTF. Full variable domain (remainder filled in from reference TRBV5-1 and TRBJ1-2): KAGVTQTPRYLIKTRGQQVTLSCSPISGHRSVSWYQQTPGQGLQFLFEYFSETQRNKGNFPGRFSGRQFSNSRSEMNVSTLELGDSALYLCASRSGSDLGNYGYTFGSGTRLTVV.

This chain connects TRBV23-1 to TRBJ2-7; D is perhaps TRBD2 (7 bases). TRBV23-1 carries the ORF label, with uncertain function. CDR3 length: 14 amino acids. Trimming shortened V by 4 bases and J by 2 bases, and 12 bases separated the two germline ends. The CDR3 DNA sequence: TGCGCCAGCAGTCCCGGGGGGCCGCCCTACGAGCAGTACTTC. It is translated as CASSPGGPPYEQYF.

The rearrangement joins TRBV19 to TRBJ2-7, with D uncertain. The CDR3 has 16 amino acids. Per germline, CDR1 LNHDA and CDR2 SQIVND (reference sequence). The V end was cut by 3 bases, the J end by 4 bases, with 19 bases between. Here the CDR3 reads CASSISERRPAYEQYF. The CDR3 DNA follows: TGTGCCAGTAGTATCTCAGAGCGACGCCCCGCGTACGAGCAGTACTTC.

V usage is TRBV18 and J usage is TRBJ2-3, with no clear D. CDR1 KGHSH and CDR2 LQKENI come from the germline V gene. The V end lost 6 bases, the J end lost 4 bases, and 8 bases lay between the germline ends. This CDR3 has 12 amino acids. The CDR3 DNA reads TGTGCCAGCTCTCCTGTCCCAGATACGCAGTATTTT. Its protein product is CASSPVPDTQYF.

This clone was found once. The DNA of the CDR3 is TGCAGCGGCGTAGGACAGGGTAGCTGGGGCTACACCTTC. Translated: CSGVGQGSWGYTF. This chain uses TRBV29-1 with TRBJ1-2; 8 bases line up with TRBD1. The CDR3 spans 13 residues. V lost 7 bases, J lost 8 bases, and 12 bases stayed unmatched. From germline, CDR1 is SQVTM and CDR2 ANQGSEA.

This sequence joins TRBV6-6 and TRBJ2-7; 7 nucleotides line up with TRBD2. Germline V CDR1 and CDR2: MNHNY, SVGAGI (reference sequence). V was pared by 4 bases and J by 4 bases, with 7 bases of the junction left unmatched. The CDR3 extends over 14 amino acids. The CDR3: CASSWGGSLYEQYF. The CDR3 nucleotides read TGTGCCAGCAGTTGGGGGGGATCCCTGTACGAGCAGTACTTC.

This rearrangement joins TRBV10-3 to TRBJ1-5, with 7 nucleotides matching TRBD1. Germline CDR1 and CDR2: ENHRY and SYGVKD. This CDR3 is 14 amino acids long. Trimming took 6 bases from V and 3 from J; bases not matched to a gene: 5. The CDR3 spells CAIRETGDNQPQHF. Written as DNA, the CDR3 is TGTGCCATCAGGGAAACAGGGGACAATCAGCCCCAGCATTTT.

The count of this clone is one. This chain joins TRBV2 and TRBJ2-1, with D unresolved. The CDR3 is made up of 14 amino acids. Trimming pared 3 bases from V and 8 bases from J, leaving 14 bases between. Germline V CDR1 and CDR2: SNHLY, FYNNEI. CDR3 nucleotide sequence: TGTGCCAGCAGTGAGTGGAGTTCATCAGATGAGCAGTTCTTC. Translating gives CASSEWSSSDEQFF.

The gene calls are TRBV2 and TRBJ2-3; TRBD1 aligns across 8 bases. Trimming removed 5 bases from V and 4 bases from J; junction bases left unmatched: 8. The germline V gene has CDR1 SNHLY and CDR2 FYNNEI. The CDR3 has 15 amino acids. This chain's CDR3 is CASSPTGVVADTQYF. The CDR3 DNA reads as TGTGCCAGCAGTCCGACAGGGGTCGTGGCAGATACGCAGTATTTT.

This chain joins TRBV6-5 and TRBJ2-7, with 13 bases that match TRBD2. Germline V gene lookup returns CDR1 MNHEY and CDR2 SVGAGI. V lost 6 bases and J lost 4; bases outside the gene matches: 3. The CDR3 has 14 residues. CDR3 amino acids: CASRSGLAGYEQYF. CDR3 nucleotides: TGTGCCAGCAGATCGGGACTAGCGGGGTACGAGCAGTACTTC.

This chain joins TRBV28 and TRBJ2-1; possibly TRBD1 for D (5 bases). V was pared by 3 bases and J by 6 bases, with 9 bases between. CDR1 is MDHEN and CDR2 is SYDVKM in the germline V gene. The CDR3 contains 13 residues. This CDR3 reads CASSFLRGNEQFF. The CDR3 coding sequence is TGTGCCAGCAGTTTTTTAAGGGGCAATGAGCAGTTCTTC.

This sequence joins TRBV6-5 and TRBJ1-2; a weak D match, TRBD1 (5 bases). From germline, CDR1 is MNHEY and CDR2 SVGAGI. CDR3 size: 12 residues. Between the trimmed V and J ends, which lost 8 bases and 7 bases, there was a span of 14 bases. Here the CDR3 reads CASLDSRSGYTF. CDR3 bases: TGTGCCAGCCTAGACAGTCGTTCTGGCTACACCTTC.

The V gene is TRBV6-5, the J gene TRBJ1-3; TRBD1 matches 10 bases. After removal of 6 bases from V and 6 bases from J, the junction contained 8 bases not matched to a gene. Germline V gene data show CDR1 as MNHEY and CDR2 as SVGAGI. The CDR3 extends over 15 amino acids. In nucleotides, the CDR3 is TGTGCCAGCAGCCTCACCCGACAGGGGGCAAACACCATATATTTT. Translation: CASSLTRQGANTIYF.

This clone was detected only once. The rearrangement joins TRBV20-1 to TRBJ2-1; 10 bases map to TRBD2. This CDR3 has 16 amino acids. J lost 6 bases, V lost 3 bases, and 11 bases had no gene match. Per the germline V gene, CDR1 is DFQATT and CDR2 is SNEGSKA (reference sequence). The CDR3 sequence is CSASGSGRVGGNEQFF. The CDR3 bases are TGCAGTGCTAGTGGGAGCGGGAGGGTAGGGGGCAATGAGCAGTTCTTC.

The chain links TRBV24-1 to TRBJ1-5; the D is unclear. The V gene lost 1 base and the J gene lost 0 bases, with 3 bases spanning the gap. The V gene's germline CDR1 is KGHDR and CDR2 SFDVKD. The CDR3 extends over 14 amino acids. CDR3 in amino acids: CATSDFHSNQPQHF. The CDR3 bases are TGTGCCACCAGTGATTTTCATAGCAATCAGCCCCAGCATTTT.

In DNA form, the CDR3 reads TGTGCCAGCAGCTTAGCGACTTTAGCGGGAGTAGAGACCCAGTACTTC. Translating gives CASSLATLAGVETQYF. The V and J genes are TRBV7-9 and TRBJ2-5; TRBD2 agrees at 9 bases. Germline loops: CDR1 SEHNR, CDR2 FQNEAQ (reference sequence). This CDR3 region has 16 residues. After removal of 0 bases from V and 4 bases from J, the junction contained 6 bases not matched to a gene.

The chain carries TRBV5-6 and TRBJ1-6, with a possible D match to TRBD1 (5 bases). This CDR3 is 15 amino acids long. Germline CDR1 and CDR2: SGHDT and YYEEEE. Trimming pared 2 bases from V and 8 bases from J, leaving 14 bases between. CDR3 DNA: TGTGCCAGCAGCTTCGTTACAGAAGGGGATTCACCCCTCCACTTT. Translating gives CASSFVTEGDSPLHF.

The rearrangement uses TRBV5-1 and TRBJ1-2; D ambiguous. Per the germline V gene, CDR1 is SGHRS and CDR2 is YFSETQ. The CDR3 spans 14 residues. The ends were cut back, 0 bases at V and 8 bases at J, with 14 bases in the middle. CDR3 DNA: TGCGCCAGCAGCTTGGAGGGAGTTTTGTCCGGCTACACCTTC. Translated: CASSLEGVLSGYTF. The whole variable domain, remainder taken from reference TRBV5-1 and TRBJ1-2, is KAGVTQTPRYLIKTRGQQVTLSCSPISGHRSVSWYQQTPGQGLQFLFEYFSETQRNKGNFPGRFSGRQFSNSRSEMNVSTLELGDSALYLCASSLEGVLSGYTFGSGTRLTVV.

The chain couples TRBV7-9 to TRBJ2-3, with 9 bases fitting TRBD1. This CDR3 is 15 amino acids long. The junction had 6 bases not matched to a gene; V was cut back by 5 bases and J by 3 bases. The germline CDR1 and CDR2 sequences are SEHNR and FQNEAQ (reference sequence). In DNA form, the CDR3 reads TGTGCCAGCAGCCAGAGCGGGACAGGGACAGATACGCAGTATTTT. Its translation is CASSQSGTGTDTQYF.

About this clone itself: A junction boundary mismatches the germline segment, possibly from a read error. CDR3 in DNA: TGTGCCACCAGCCGGGACAGGGCTCAAGAGGCCCAGTACTTC. Its protein is CATSRDRAQEAQYF. The chain has TRBV24-1 and TRBJ2-5; 9 bases are a match to TRBD1. CDR3 length: 14 residues. CDR1 is KGHDR and CDR2 is SFDVKD in the germline V gene.